These 8 T cell receptor beta chains share one sample of origin, sequenced in a study of PD-1 blockade in classical Hodgkin lymphoma. Method: immunoSEQ multiplex PCR; TCRdb's copy keeps in-frame clones and lacks some. The table has nearly 55,000 clones, approximately 84% seen once. Every single patient, without exception, relapsed after autologous stem cell transplantation, and brentuximab vedotin exposure varied. The source was peripheral blood mononuclear cells (PBMCs), collected at baseline. These receptors came from a human donor with classical Hodgkin lymphoma.

The sample holds a few counts of this clone. The V call is TRBV18, the J call TRBJ1-1; perhaps TRBD1 as D (6 bases). The ends were cut back, 5 bases at V and 3 bases at J, with 16 bases in the middle. This CDR3 comprises 15 residues. Germline V gene sequence: CDR1 KGHSH, CDR2 LQKENI. This chain's CDR3 is CASSTDRAPDTEAFF. CDR3 bases: TGTGCCAGCTCAACGGACAGAGCTCCAGACACTGAAGCTTTCTTT.

The count of this clone is one. The chain uses TRBV9 and TRBJ1-3; a weak D match, TRBD1 (5 bases). The CDR3 runs to 14 residues. With 4 bases removed from V and 2 bases from J, the gap between germline ends came to 10 bases. Germline V gene sequence: CDR1 SGDLS, CDR2 YYNGEE. CDR3 nucleotides: TGTGCCAGCAGCCGGGGGGAGGCTGGAAACACCATATATTTT. Translation: CASSRGEAGNTIYF.

As concerns this clone: A junction boundary mismatches the germline segment, possibly from a read error. The rearrangement joins TRBV7-9 to TRBJ1-4; D is ambiguous. Germline lookup yields CDR1 SEHNR and CDR2 FQNEAQ (reference sequence). This CDR3 is 13 amino acids long. For the CDR3, the DNA is TGTGCCAGCAGCTTCGGACTGCTCGAAAACCTGTTTTTT. It codes for CASSFGLLENLFF.

The rearrangement joins TRBV29-1 to TRBJ2-1; D gene uncertain. Germline assignment: CDR1 SQVTM and CDR2 ANQGSEA. Trimming cost V 4 bases and J 8 bases, with 18 bases left between them. The CDR3 consists of 14 residues. The CDR3 is CSVGSWKGRDEQFF. For the CDR3, the DNA is TGCAGCGTTGGCAGCTGGAAGGGTCGGGATGAGCAGTTCTTC.

This sequence joins TRBV4-3 and TRBJ1-1, with 9 bases identical to TRBD1. The CDR3 contains 17 residues. V lost 0 bases, J lost 3 bases, and 8 bases stayed unmatched. The germline V gene has CDR1 LGHNA and CDR2 YSLEER. CDR3 protein: CASSQDSTGTGYTEAFF. DNA for the CDR3: TGCGCCAGCAGCCAAGATTCTACCGGGACAGGGTACACTGAAGCTTTCTTT.

This chain connects TRBV27 to TRBJ2-7; TRBD1 might be the D (5 bases). The CDR3 is 16 residues long. The germline CDR1 and CDR2 sequences are MNHEY and SMNVEV (reference sequence). V was cut by 5 bases and J by 3 bases, with 20 bases left in between. This chain's CDR3 is CASSAIYRGRNYEQYV. The CDR3 DNA follows: TGTGCCAGCAGTGCGATTTATAGGGGTAGGAACTACGAGCAGTACGTC.

The chain joins TRBV4-3 to TRBJ2-1, with 11 positions matching TRBD2. The V and J ends lost 3 bases and 7 bases, in that order; junction bases with no gene match: 2. The CDR3 loop spans 14 amino acids. The germline CDR1 and CDR2 sequences are LGHNA and YSLEER. The CDR3 coding sequence is TGCGCCAGCAGCCATAGCGGGAGGGGTAATGAGCAGTTCTTC. This translates into CASSHSGRGNEQFF.

This chain uses TRBV4-3 with TRBJ2-2, with 10 bases fitting TRBD2. The V segment lost 0 bases and the J segment 6 bases; nucleotides outside the gene matches: 7. The CDR3 sequence is 17 residues long. Germline V lookup: CDR1 LGHNA, CDR2 YSLEER. CDR3 DNA sequence: TGCGCCAGCAGCCAAGAGGTCCTAGCGGGAGTTCCCGGGGAGCTGTTTTTT. The encoded protein is CASSQEVLAGVPGELFF.